Below are 25 T cell receptor beta chains sequenced from a single sample in a study of blood T cell repertoires in COVID-19. Generated by immunoSEQ multiplex PCR, the TCRdb table keeps only in-frame clones and is missing some. Here the sample spans about 310,000 clones, approximately 86% being singletons. The sequencing input was peripheral blood. These TCRs come from a man aged 18 to 30 with active or convalescent COVID-19.

This clone was recorded only once. The same CDR3 can be traced to other DNA sequences in this sample. The chain employs TRBV7-9 and TRBJ1-1, with D possibly matching TRBD1 (5 bases). The CDR3 sequence is 14 residues long. V lost 1 base to trimming and J lost 3 bases, with 9 bases between them. CDR1 is SEHNR, CDR2 FQNEAQ, per germline (reference sequence). This CDR3 is CASSLVQGYTEAFF. The CDR3 DNA follows: TGTGCCAGCAGCTTAGTTCAGGGCTACACTGAAGCTTTCTTT.

This sequence joins TRBV5-1 and TRBJ2-7; 10 bases fit TRBD1. Germline loops: CDR1 SGHRS, CDR2 YFSETQ. The CDR3 is 15 residues long. V was clipped by 5 bases and J by 1 base; unmatched bases: 6. Here the CDR3 reads CASRYSGQGSYEQYF. In DNA, the CDR3 is TGCGCCAGCAGGTACTCGGGACAGGGGTCCTACGAGCAGTACTTC.

The genes are TRBV5-1 and TRBJ2-5; tentatively, D is TRBD1 (5 bases). The ends were cut back, 5 bases at V and 2 bases at J, with 10 bases in the middle. The CDR3 runs to 13 residues. Germline CDR1 and CDR2: SGHRS and YFSETQ. CDR3: CASRDQGQETQYF. DNA of the CDR3: TGCGCCAGCAGAGATCAGGGACAAGAGACCCAGTACTTC.

This chain uses TRBV3-1 (or the pseudogene TRBV3-2) with TRBJ2-3; 8 bases line up with TRBD2. Unmatched junction bases numbered 7, after V lost 1 base and J lost 7 bases. CDR3 length: 15 amino acids. Germline lookup yields CDR1 LGHDT and CDR2 YNNKEL (reference sequence). The CDR3 spells CASSQAGTSSNTQYF. The CDR3 DNA reads TGTGCCAGCAGCCAAGCGGGGACTAGTTCAAATACGCAGTATTTT.

This clone has a single count. This CDR3 is CASSLPGLPSGEQYF. The CDR3 DNA reads TGTGCCAGCAGTTTGCCGGGACTTCCCTCGGGGGAGCAGTACTTC. V and J are TRBV28 and TRBJ2-7, with D possibly TRBD2 on 6 matching bases. CDR1 and CDR2 (germline): MDHEN, SYDVKM. This CDR3 has 15 residues. V gave up 3 bases and J gave up 7 bases, with 19 bases separating them.

The chain joins TRBV28 to TRBJ2-7; 7 bases align to TRBD2. Unmatched junction bases numbered 7, after V lost 2 bases and J lost 0 bases. Germline lookup yields CDR1 MDHEN and CDR2 SYDVKM. This CDR3 is 16 amino acids long. CDR3 sequence (DNA): TGTGCCAGCAGTTTAGGGCTAGCGGTCTCCTCCTACGAGCAGTACTTC. Translation: CASSLGLAVSSYEQYF. The variable domain in full, with the rest retrieved from reference TRBV28 and TRBJ2-7, is DVKVTQSSRYLVKRTGEKVFLECVQDMDHENMFWYRQDPGLGLRLIYFSYDVKMKEKGDIPEGYSVSREKKERFSLILESASTNQTSMYLCASSLGLAVSSYEQYFGPGTRLTVT.

This chain joins TRBV2 and TRBJ1-1, with a possible D match to TRBD1 (6 bases). CDR1 SNHLY and CDR2 FYNNEI come from the germline V gene. Trimming removed 7 bases at V and 1 base at J, with 16 bases between. This CDR3 spans 15 amino acids. CDR3 nucleotides: TGTGCCAGCACCACAAGGGGGGGGCCGAACACTGAAGCTTTCTTT. This codes for CASTTRGGPNTEAFF.

The gene calls are TRBV12-3 or TRBV12-4 and TRBJ2-3, with D possibly matching TRBD1 (6 bases). The CDR3 runs to 13 residues. V lost 5 bases, J lost 5 bases, and 11 bases lay in between. The CDR3 DNA reads TGTGCCAGCAGTCCCAGGGGAAAAGATACGCAGTATTTT. This encodes CASSPRGKDTQYF.

This clone has more than one count but fewer than ten. This chain joins TRBV21-1 and TRBJ1-4. TRBV21-1 is termed a pseudogene. CDR3 length equals 15 residues. CDR3: CASSLPTATNEKLFF. CDR3 sequence (DNA): TGTGCCAGCAGCCTGCCCACGGCAACTAATGAAAAACTGTTTTTT.

The V call is TRBV6-1, the J call TRBJ2-4; a possible D gene is TRBD2 (5 bases). V gave up 2 bases and J gave up 15 bases, with 11 bases separating them. The CDR3 is made up of 11 amino acids. Germline V CDR1 and CDR2: MNHNS, SASEGT. CDR3 region: CASSETGISYF. In nucleotides, the CDR3 is TGTGCCAGCAGTGAAACCGGGATTTCGTACTTC.

CDR3 sequence (DNA): TGTGCCAGCAGTTACGGAGGGAGCTCTGGAAACACCATATATTTT. Protein sequence: CASSYGGSSGNTIYF. The rearrangement links TRBV6-6 to TRBJ1-3; D is unresolved. CDR3 length: 15 amino acids. Germline assignment: CDR1 MNHNY and CDR2 SVGAGI (reference sequence). Trimming shortened V by 2 bases and J by 0 bases, and 8 bases separated the two germline ends.

This chain's CDR3 is CASSLEQKSYGYTF. CDR3 DNA sequence: TGTGCCAGCAGCTTAGAACAGAAATCCTATGGCTACACCTTC. The J gene is TRBJ1-2, the V gene TRBV7-9; D not resolved. Germline lookup yields CDR1 SEHNR and CDR2 FQNEAQ (reference sequence). Trimming cost V 1 base and J 4 bases, with 10 bases left between them. The length of the CDR3 is 14 residues.

Worth noting for this clone: At one boundary the junction diverges from the germline segment, which might be a read error. This chain connects TRBV10-3 to TRBJ1-1, with 10 bases fitting TRBD1. This CDR3 is built from 14 residues. CDR1 ENHRY and CDR2 SYGVKD come from the germline V gene. CDR3 amino acids: CAIGETGGLTEAFF. For the CDR3, the DNA is TGTGCCATCGGTGAGACAGGGGGCCTTACTGAAGCTTTCTTT.

The V call is TRBV7-9, the J call TRBJ1-1; 8 nucleotides line up with TRBD1. Losses at the gene ends were 5 bases for V and 8 bases for J; bases not matched to a gene: 4. CDR3 length: 12 amino acids. Germline CDR1 is SEHNR and CDR2 is FQNEAQ (reference sequence). CDR3 DNA: TGTGCCAGCAGCCCCGACAGGGGAGAAGCTTTCTTT. Residues: CASSPDRGEAFF.

J is TRBJ2-1 and V is TRBV27, with 9 nucleotides matching TRBD2. The CDR3 contains 15 residues. V shed 8 bases and J 4 bases; nucleotides not matched to a gene: 9. Looked up from germline, CDR1 is MNHEY and CDR2 is SMNVEV (reference sequence). CDR3 nucleotides: TGTGCCAGCCAAACAGCGGGGGGAAATTACAATGAGCAGTTCTTC. As protein: CASQTAGGNYNEQFF.

V usage is TRBV27 and J usage is TRBJ1-5, with 8 nucleotides matching TRBD1. The CDR3 spans 15 residues. The V and J ends lost 5 bases and 7 bases, in that order; junction bases with no gene match: 10. Germline assignment: CDR1 MNHEY and CDR2 SMNVEV (reference sequence). The DNA for the CDR3 is TGTGCCAGCAGTCCAGTTTGGACAGGGAGCCAGCCCCAGCATTTT. Translating it yields CASSPVWTGSQPQHF.

The chain carries TRBV6-5 and TRBJ1-6; 7 nucleotides agree with TRBD1. CDR3 size: 13 residues. Unmatched junction bases numbered 4, after V lost 9 bases and J lost 5 bases. Germline V gene data show CDR1 as MNHEY and CDR2 as SVGAGI. The CDR3 nucleotides are TGTGCCAGTCGACAGGGTGATAATTCACCCCTCCACTTT. Its translation: CASRQGDNSPLHF.

In DNA form, the CDR3 reads TGTGCCAGCAGCCGATTTCAAATCAGGGTCTACGAGCAGTACTTC. This codes for CASSRFQIRVYEQYF. This chain connects TRBV5-6 to TRBJ2-7; weak D call: TRBD1 (5 bases). Per the germline V gene, CDR1 is SGHDT and CDR2 is YYEEEE. Trimming pared 4 bases from V and 3 bases from J, leaving 17 bases between. CDR3 length: 15 residues.

This clone was detected only once. The rearrangement links TRBV19 to TRBJ2-7; perhaps TRBD1 as D (6 bases). Germline V gene sequence: CDR1 LNHDA, CDR2 SQIVND (reference sequence). V was cut by 6 bases and J by 3 bases, with 18 bases left in between. CDR3 length equals 15 residues. The CDR3 protein is CASSPSGTSNYEQYF. Here the CDR3 DNA reads TGTGCCAGTAGCCCCTCCGGGACAAGTAACTACGAGCAGTACTTC.

CDR3 sequence reads: CASSSIGTGTDTQYF. The CDR3 DNA sequence: TGCGCCAGCAGCTCAATCGGGACTGGGACAGATACGCAGTATTTT. The chain links TRBV5-1 to TRBJ2-3, with D perhaps TRBD2 (6 bases). Trimming stripped 3 bases from V and 3 bases from J, with 14 bases between. Germline V CDR1 and CDR2: SGHRS, YFSETQ. This CDR3 is built from 15 residues. The full variable domain, completed using reference TRBV5-1 and TRBJ2-3, is KAGVTQTPRYLIKTRGQQVTLSCSPISGHRSVSWYQQTPGQGLQFLFEYFSETQRNKGNFPGRFSGRQFSNSRSEMNVSTLELGDSALYLCASSSIGTGTDTQYFGPGTRLTVL.

The V call is TRBV7-9, the J call TRBJ2-5; D gene unclear. Per the germline V gene, CDR1 is SEHNR and CDR2 is FQNEAQ (reference sequence). CDR3 length equals 14 residues. The V gene lost 10 bases and the J gene lost 2 bases, with 17 bases spanning the gap. CDR3 sequence: CATDDRRPQETQYF. CDR3 bases: TGTGCCACCGACGACCGGAGACCTCAAGAGACCCAGTACTTC.

The chain is built from TRBV14 and TRBJ1-1; perhaps TRBD1 as D (6 bases). The germline V and J ends were trimmed by 0 bases and 10 bases, with 18 bases remaining between them. The germline V gene has CDR1 SGHDN and CDR2 FVKESK. The CDR3 runs to 15 residues. The CDR3 sequence is CASSQEVLVGGRAFF. For the CDR3, the DNA is TGTGCCAGCAGCCAAGAAGTGTTGGTCGGGGGGCGAGCTTTCTTT. The variable domain in full, with the rest retrieved from reference TRBV14 and TRBJ1-1, is EAGVTQFPSHSVIEKGQTVTLRCDPISGHDNLYWYRRVMGKEIKFLLHFVKESKQDESGMPNNRFLAERTGGTYSTLKVQPAELEDSGVYFCASSQEVLVGGRAFFGQGTRLTVV.

V is TRBV5-4 and J is TRBJ2-5; perhaps TRBD1 as D (5 bases). The V end lost 0 bases, the J end lost 5 bases, and 14 bases lay between the germline ends. Germline loops: CDR1 SGHNT, CDR2 YYREEE (reference sequence). This CDR3 has 15 residues. The CDR3 bases are TGTGCCAGCAGCTTGGATGGCAGGGCCCAGGAGACCCAGTACTTC. Encoded protein: CASSLDGRAQETQYF.

The V and J genes are TRBV5-4 and TRBJ2-7, with D possibly matching TRBD2 (5 bases). The CDR3 sequence is 16 residues long. Trimming took off 4 bases at V and 0 bases at J, with 17 bases between the two ends. From germline, CDR1 is SGHNT and CDR2 YYREEE (reference sequence). The CDR3 here is CASSPSGGTHSYEQYF. CDR3 DNA sequence: TGTGCCAGCAGCCCGAGTGGAGGCACTCACTCCTACGAGCAGTACTTC.

The chain recombines TRBV28 with TRBJ2-1; TRBD2 agrees at 8 bases. The CDR3 is made up of 16 amino acids. V lost 5 bases to trimming and J lost 9 bases; unmatched junction nucleotides: 15. CDR1 is MDHEN and CDR2 is SYDVKM in the germline V gene. CDR3 in DNA: TGTGCCAGCAGTCCCGGGGGCGGGAGGAACTACGGTGAGCAGTTCTTC. Protein product: CASSPGGGRNYGEQFF.